These T cell receptor beta chains were read from a single sample in a study of post-analysis software for immune sequencing data. TCRdb reanalysed the PCR reads using MiXCR and keeps one entry per CDR3 protein. The sample consists of approximately 440,000 distinct CDR3 sequences, nearly 45% of them appearing once. The source material was blood. These receptors came from a girl between 5 and 17 years old with multiple sclerosis. Each CDR3 is given with its conserved first and last residue. Each record gives: clone size, J gene, V gene, D gene, CDR3 protein, CDR3 DNA. D genes are given only for firm matches. Only part of the rows carry a size: once, few, many, or a class if the clone is expanded.

>NA|TRBJ2-3|TRBV29-1|NA
CSVARATDTQYF
TGCAGCGTTGCTAGGGCCACAGATACGCAGTATTTT
>NA|TRBJ2-7|TRBV20-1|NA
CGATGRGIVEQYF
TGCGGTGCTACGGGACGGGGAATCGTCGAGCAGTACTTC
>NA|TRBJ2-5|TRBV3-1|NA
CASSQGSAYF
TGTGCCAGCAGCCAAGGGTCCGCGTACTTC
>NA|TRBJ2-7|TRBV4-2|TRBD2
CASSQGLAGGYYEQYF
TGTGCCAGCAGCCAGGGACTAGCGGGAGGGTATTACGAGCAGTACTTC
>few|TRBJ2-5|TRBV29-1|NA
CSVARIMIETQYF
TGCAGCGTCGCGCGGATCATGATTGAGACCCAGTACTTC
>NA|TRBJ2-1|TRBV20-1|TRBD2
CSARGTSGPTYNEQFF
TGCAGTGCTAGAGGGACTAGCGGACCAACCTACAATGAGCAGTTCTTC
>NA|TRBJ2-7|TRBV12-3/TRBV12-4|TRBD1
CASRPGTGVLYEQYF
TGTGCCAGCAGGCCGGGGACAGGGGTCCTCTACGAGCAGTACTTC
>once|TRBJ2-1|TRBV4-1|NA
CASSQGGSYNEQFF
TGCGCCAGCAGCCAAGGTGGCTCCTACAATGAGCAGTTCTTC
>few|TRBJ2-7|TRBV5-1|NA
CASSLEFRTYEQYF
TGCGCCAGCAGCTTGGAGTTCAGGACCTACGAGCAGTACTTC
>once|TRBJ2-1|TRBV20-1|NA
CSARDRAGGFWSNEQFF
TGCAGTGCTAGAGATCGGGCTGGGGGGTTTTGGAGCAATGAGCAGTTCTTC
>few|TRBJ2-1|TRBV7-2|TRBD2
CASSSGTSPYNEQFF
TGTGCCAGCAGCTCCGGGACTAGCCCCTACAATGAGCAGTTCTTC
>NA|TRBJ1-4|TRBV27|TRBD1
CASSLSGQNEKLFF
TGTGCCAGCAGTTTATCGGGACAGAATGAAAAACTGTTTTTT
>NA|TRBJ2-1|TRBV29-1|NA
CSVEDPARYNEQFF
TGCAGCGTTGAAGATCCGGCCAGATACAATGAGCAGTTCTTC
>NA|TRBJ2-1|TRBV9|NA
CASSVYGGGFSSSYNEQFF
TGTGCCAGCAGCGTATATGGGGGGGGCTTCTCGAGCTCCTACAATGAGCAGTTCTTC
>NA|TRBJ1-4|TRBV7-2|TRBD1
CASSATGWEKLFF
TGTGCCAGCAGCGCGACAGGGTGGGAAAAACTGTTTTTT
>NA|TRBJ1-2|TRBV20-1|TRBD1
CSARVTGGGGYTF
TGCAGTGCTAGAGTGACAGGGGGAGGTGGCTACACCTTC
>NA|TRBJ2-7|TRBV7-9|NA
CASSPKSYEQYF
TGTGCCAGCAGCCCTAAGTCCTACGAGCAGTACTTC
>NA|TRBJ2-1|TRBV29-1|TRBD1
CSVDRTGGHEQFF
TGCAGCGTTGATCGGACAGGGGGCCATGAGCAGTTCTTC
>NA|TRBJ1-5|TRBV7-2|TRBD1
CASSASHRGSNQPQHF
TGTGCCAGCAGCGCCAGCCACAGGGGGAGCAATCAGCCCCAGCATTTT
>few|TRBJ2-7|TRBV4-2|TRBD2
CASSQEGAGYIYEQYF
TGTGCCAGCAGCCAAGAGGGAGCGGGATATATCTACGAGCAGTACTTC
>few|TRBJ2-7|TRBV2|NA
CASRQQFYEQYF
TGTGCCAGCAGACAACAGTTTTACGAGCAGTACTTC
>few|TRBJ2-7|TRBV29-1|TRBD2
CSVPTSGTYEQYF
TGCAGCGTTCCGACTAGCGGAACCTACGAGCAGTACTTC
>NA|TRBJ1-1|TRBV6-5|NA
CASSYSLGTEAFF
TGTGCCAGCAGTTACTCGTTGGGCACTGAAGCTTTCTTT
>NA|TRBJ2-5|TRBV29-1|TRBD1
CSVGTGTIETQYF
TGCAGCGTTGGGACAGGGACGATTGAGACCCAGTACTTC
>few|TRBJ2-7|TRBV20-1|NA
CSASTVSYEQYF
TGCAGTGCTAGTACAGTCTCCTACGAGCAGTACTTC
>NA|TRBJ2-1|TRBV20-1|TRBD1
CSARDRGTGGGEQFF
TGCAGTGCTAGAGATAGGGGGACAGGGGGCGGTGAGCAGTTCTTC
>few|TRBJ2-5|TRBV29-1|NA
CSGAGIQGGETQYF
TGCAGCGGGGCCGGGATCCAAGGGGGAGAGACCCAGTACTTC
>few|TRBJ1-4|TRBV6-1|TRBD1
CASRVTGGALGTNEKLFF
TGTGCCAGCAGAGTAACAGGGGGCGCATTGGGAACTAATGAAAAACTGTTTTTT
>NA|TRBJ2-1|TRBV20-1|TRBD2
CSPSSGRAVNEQFF
TGCAGTCCCTCGAGCGGGAGGGCTGTGAATGAGCAGTTCTTC
>once|TRBJ2-1|TRBV6-1|TRBD2
CASSVAGGPNEQFF
TGTGCCAGCAGCGTAGCGGGGGGGCCGAATGAGCAGTTCTTC
>NA|TRBJ2-1|TRBV4-2|TRBD2
CASSLWTREVEEQFF
TGTGCCAGCAGCCTTTGGACTAGAGAGGTCGAGGAGCAGTTCTTC
>NA|TRBJ1-5|TRBV25-1|NA
CASSDWSQPQHF
TGTGCCAGCAGTGATTGGAGTCAGCCCCAGCATTTT
>NA|TRBJ1-1|TRBV4-1|NA
CASSQETYHPMNTEAFF
TGCGCCAGCAGCCAAGAGACATACCACCCCATGAACACTGAAGCTTTCTTT
>NA|TRBJ1-2|TRBV5-1|TRBD1
CASSPDRVGYTF
TGCGCCAGCAGCCCCGACAGGGTTGGCTACACCTTC
>NA|TRBJ2-5|TRBV12-3/TRBV12-4|NA
CASSHLRIEETQYF
TGTGCCAGCAGTCACCTCAGGATAGAAGAGACCCAGTACTTC
>NA|TRBJ2-5|TRBV27|TRBD2
CASSPWVAGAVETQYF
TGTGCCAGCAGTCCCTGGGTAGCGGGAGCGGTAGAGACCCAGTACTTC
>NA|TRBJ2-7|TRBV5-1|TRBD1
CASSLAQGEYEQYF
TGCGCCAGCAGCTTGGCGCAGGGGGAGTACGAGCAGTACTTC
>NA|TRBJ2-1|TRBV10-3|TRBD2
CAISDPAGILSRDNEQFF
TGTGCCATCAGTGACCCAGCGGGAATTTTATCGCGGGACAATGAGCAGTTCTTC
>NA|TRBJ1-2|TRBV20-1|NA
CSAPRSGRVGGYTF
TGCAGTGCCCCGAGATCTGGCAGGGTTGGAGGCTACACCTTC
>NA|TRBJ2-7|TRBV29-1|TRBD2
CSVELPRGRGYEQYF
TGCAGCGTTGAACTTCCGCGGGGGAGAGGATACGAGCAGTACTTC
>few|TRBJ2-1|TRBV28|NA
CASSASGTRTYNEQFF
TGTGCCAGCAGTGCATCCGGGACACGCACCTACAATGAGCAGTTCTTC
>few|TRBJ2-1|TRBV7-8|NA
CASSPQVDREQFF
TGTGCCAGCAGCCCGCAAGTAGATCGAGAGCAGTTCTTC
>NA|TRBJ2-3|TRBV5-1|TRBD1
CASSIHPQGDTQYF
TGCGCCAGCAGTATCCACCCACAGGGGGATACGCAGTATTTT
>NA|TRBJ2-5|TRBV5-1|TRBD1
CASSFGQVGETQYF
TGCGCCAGCAGCTTCGGACAGGTTGGCGAGACCCAGTACTTC
>NA|TRBJ1-2|TRBV6-2/TRBV6-3|TRBD1
CASSQPRQGERGYTF
TGTGCCAGCAGCCAACCCAGACAGGGCGAGCGTGGCTACACCTTC
>NA|TRBJ2-1|TRBV10-3|TRBD2
CAISIGLAGGDEQFF
TGTGCCATCAGCATCGGACTAGCGGGAGGGGATGAGCAGTTCTTC
>NA|TRBJ2-3|TRBV5-1|NA
CASSGEVSTDTQYF
TGCGCCAGCAGTGGGGAGGTGAGCACAGATACGCAGTATTTT
>NA|TRBJ2-5|TRBV24-1|TRBD1
CATSESTGQYHNEQYF
TGTGCCACCAGTGAGTCGACGGGACAGTACCACAATGAGCAGTACTTC
>few|TRBJ2-1|TRBV12-3/TRBV12-4|NA
CASSLRSQGANEQFF
TGTGCCAGCAGTTTACGGTCGCAGGGAGCGAATGAGCAGTTCTTC
>few|TRBJ2-1|TRBV29-1|NA
CSAEQVGGGEQFF
TGCAGCGCCGAACAGGTGGGGGGCGGTGAGCAGTTCTTC
>few|TRBJ2-1|TRBV28|TRBD2
CASSSGLAGRYNEQFF
TGTGCCAGCAGTTCGGGACTAGCGGGACGCTACAATGAGCAGTTCTTC
>NA|TRBJ2-7|TRBV20-1|NA
CSAGSGATYEQYF
TGCAGTGCTGGTTCGGGGGCGACCTACGAGCAGTACTTC
>NA|TRBJ2-7|TRBV5-1|TRBD2
CASSLGIAGTYEQYF
TGCGCCAGCAGCTTGGGAATAGCGGGGACTTACGAGCAGTACTTC
>few|TRBJ2-7|TRBV7-2|TRBD2
CASSPRPGLAGAYEQYF
TGTGCCAGCAGCCCGCGTCCGGGACTAGCGGGAGCCTACGAGCAGTACTTC
>NA|TRBJ1-1|TRBV9|NA
CASSLISDLNTEAFF
TGTGCCAGCAGTTTAATAAGTGACTTGAACACTGAAGCTTTCTTT
>NA|TRBJ2-3|TRBV6-2/TRBV6-3|TRBD2
CASIIAGDERDTQYF
TGTGCCAGCATAATAGCGGGAGATGAACGAGATACGCAGTATTTT
>once|TRBJ1-2|TRBV25-1|NA
CASNPSGPEGYTF
TGTGCATCAAACCCATCGGGGCCGGAGGGCTACACCTTC
>NA|TRBJ2-7|TRBV29-1|NA
CSVGREHEQYF
TGCAGCGTTGGCAGGGAGCACGAGCAGTACTTC
>NA|TRBJ2-3|TRBV11-2|NA
CASSFSFQNTDTQYF
TGTGCCAGCAGCTTCTCCTTCCAGAACACAGATACGCAGTATTTT